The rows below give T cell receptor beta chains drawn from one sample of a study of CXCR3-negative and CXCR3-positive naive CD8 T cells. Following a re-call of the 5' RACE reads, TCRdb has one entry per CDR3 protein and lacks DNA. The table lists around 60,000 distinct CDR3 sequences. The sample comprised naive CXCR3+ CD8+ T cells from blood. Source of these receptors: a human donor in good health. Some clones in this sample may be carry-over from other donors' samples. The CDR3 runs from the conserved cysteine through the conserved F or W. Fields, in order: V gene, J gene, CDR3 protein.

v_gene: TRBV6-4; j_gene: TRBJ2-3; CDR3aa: CASSDSRGDVDTQYF
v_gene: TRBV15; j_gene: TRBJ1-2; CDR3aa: CATSRPRGLGYGYTF
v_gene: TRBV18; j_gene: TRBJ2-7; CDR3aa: CASSPETYEQYF
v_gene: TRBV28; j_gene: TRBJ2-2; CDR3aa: CASSLGAGRRELFF
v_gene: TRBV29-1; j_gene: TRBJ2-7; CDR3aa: CSALDSLSYEQYF
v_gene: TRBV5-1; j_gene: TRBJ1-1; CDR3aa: CASSFPGSEAFF
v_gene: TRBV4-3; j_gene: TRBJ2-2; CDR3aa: CASSQARWSGELFF
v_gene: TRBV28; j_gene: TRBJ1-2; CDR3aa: CASRQLVLGQGYGGNGYTF
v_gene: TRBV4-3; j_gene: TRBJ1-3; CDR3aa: CASSQDWGSGNTIYF
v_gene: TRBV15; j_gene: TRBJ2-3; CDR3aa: CATSRGGGPGDTQYF
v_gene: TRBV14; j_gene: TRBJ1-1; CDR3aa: CASSPTMNTEAFF
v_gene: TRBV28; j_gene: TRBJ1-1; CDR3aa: CASSSVKLTVNTEAFF
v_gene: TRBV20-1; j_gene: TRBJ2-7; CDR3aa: CSARDTGYEQYF
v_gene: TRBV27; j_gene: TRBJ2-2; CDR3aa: CASSFSGGMSTGELFF
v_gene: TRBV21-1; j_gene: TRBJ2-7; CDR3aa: CASSMGRGQYF
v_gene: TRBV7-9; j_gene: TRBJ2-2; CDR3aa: CASSSTVNTGELFF
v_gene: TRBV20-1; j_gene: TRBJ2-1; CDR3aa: CSAGPPGLSYNEQFF
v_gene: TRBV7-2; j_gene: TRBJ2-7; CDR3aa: CASSPQSGFEQYF
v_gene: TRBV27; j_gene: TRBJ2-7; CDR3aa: CASSFGGPIFYEQYF
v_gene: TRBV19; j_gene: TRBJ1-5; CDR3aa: CASSIDRGSNQPQHF
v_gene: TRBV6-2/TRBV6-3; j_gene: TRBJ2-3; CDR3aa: CASRISGHHTDTQYF
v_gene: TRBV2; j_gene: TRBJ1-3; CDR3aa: CASSELDSGNTIYF
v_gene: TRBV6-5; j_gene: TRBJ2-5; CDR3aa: CASSYSSQGSGETQYF
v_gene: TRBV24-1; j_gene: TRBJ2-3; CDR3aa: CATSEATSGLPTDTQYF
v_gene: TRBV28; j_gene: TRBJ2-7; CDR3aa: CASSFKATGPYYEQYF
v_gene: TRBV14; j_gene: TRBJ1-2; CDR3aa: CASTPGQTNYGYTF
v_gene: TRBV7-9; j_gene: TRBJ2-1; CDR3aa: CASSSARSPSYNEQFF
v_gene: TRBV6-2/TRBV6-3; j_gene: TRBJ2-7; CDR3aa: CASGPNYEQYF
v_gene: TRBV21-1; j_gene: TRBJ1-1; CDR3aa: CASSKDTPLKNTEAFF
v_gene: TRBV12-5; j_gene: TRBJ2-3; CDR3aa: CASGQTQGRFGDTQYF
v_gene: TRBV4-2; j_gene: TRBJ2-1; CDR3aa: CASSQEEGSSYNEQFF
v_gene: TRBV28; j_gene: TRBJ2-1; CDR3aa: CASSPPGGNEQFF
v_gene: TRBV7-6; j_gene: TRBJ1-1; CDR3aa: CASSHGTGLTEAFF
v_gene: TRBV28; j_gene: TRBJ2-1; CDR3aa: CASNLQAGDNEQFF
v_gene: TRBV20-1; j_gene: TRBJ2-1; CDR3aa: CSARALAGTSYNEQFF
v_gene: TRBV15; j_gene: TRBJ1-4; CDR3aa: CATSRDEGQGFEKLFF
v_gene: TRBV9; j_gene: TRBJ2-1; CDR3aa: CASSKLGRSSSYNEQFF
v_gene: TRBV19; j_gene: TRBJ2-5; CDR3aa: CASSNRHQETQYF
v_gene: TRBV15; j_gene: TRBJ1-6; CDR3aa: CATSRSASPGALHF
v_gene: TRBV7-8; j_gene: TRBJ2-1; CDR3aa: CASSPIEFYNEQFF
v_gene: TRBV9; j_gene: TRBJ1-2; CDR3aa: CASSSGTGIGYGYTF
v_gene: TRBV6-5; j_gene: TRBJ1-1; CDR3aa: CASSYSGIEAFF
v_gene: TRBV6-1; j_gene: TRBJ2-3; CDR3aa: CASSVSQGYTDTQYF
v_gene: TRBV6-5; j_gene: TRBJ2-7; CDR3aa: CASSYGTEIYEQYF
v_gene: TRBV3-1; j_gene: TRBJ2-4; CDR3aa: CASSQDDGQEGNIQYF
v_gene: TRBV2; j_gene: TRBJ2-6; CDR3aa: CATHPGANVLTF
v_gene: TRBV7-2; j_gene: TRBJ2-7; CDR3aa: CASTSSGAWSYEQYF
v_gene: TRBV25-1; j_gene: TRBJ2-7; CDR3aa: CASSGPYEQYF
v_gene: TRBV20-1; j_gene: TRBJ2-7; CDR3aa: CSARDRDSYYEQYF
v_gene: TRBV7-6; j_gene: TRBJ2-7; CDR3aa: CASSLSLAGVEEQYF
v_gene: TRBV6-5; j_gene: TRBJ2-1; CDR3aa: CASSYSRYSRNEQFF
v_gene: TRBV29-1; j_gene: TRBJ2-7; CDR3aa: CSVEESVGRVSEQYF
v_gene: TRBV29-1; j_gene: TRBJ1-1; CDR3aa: CSVEPLGEAFF
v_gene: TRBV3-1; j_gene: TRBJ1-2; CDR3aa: CASSQGVPGAYGYTF